The T cell receptor (beta chain) under discussion was sequenced for a study of blood T cell repertoires in COVID-19. Study-level background: Sources were T cells, B-cell-depleted T cells, or PBMCs; the material itself was cDNA or gDNA.

Germline V gene sequence: CDR1 SGHDT, CDR2 YYEEEE. The CDR3 loop spans 14 amino acids. The germline V and J ends were trimmed by 1 base and 4 bases, with 11 bases remaining between them. The table came from immunoSEQ multiplex PCR; TCRdb's copy has only in-frame clones and leaves some out. Here the sample spans some 200,000 clones, approximately 78% being singletons. The sample was peripheral blood. V is TRBV5-6 and J is TRBJ1-2; a weak D match, TRBD1 (6 bases). The source is a woman aged 65 to 85 with COVID-19, enrolled during active disease. As DNA, the CDR3 is TGTGCCAGCAGCTTGCAGGGGTTGAGCTATGGCTACACCTTC. This sequence encodes CASSLQGLSYGYTF. The full variable domain, its missing parts supplied by reference TRBV5-6 and TRBJ1-2, is DAGVTQSPTHLIKTRGQQVTLRCSPKSGHDTVSWYQQALGQGPQFIFQYYEEEERQRGNFPDRFSGHQFPNYSSELNVNALLLGDSALYLCASSLQGLSYGYTFGSGTRLTVV.